The 21 T cell receptor beta chains given below trace back to one sample, sequenced in a study of T cell responses to AZD1222 COVID-19 vaccine. The table came from immunoSEQ multiplex PCR; TCRdb's copy has only in-frame clones and leaves some out. Here the sample spans some 140,000 clones, over 85% being singletons. This sample comprised peripheral blood, obtained on day 0 of AZD1222 vaccination. Every receptor here comes from an adult in good health.

This rearrangement joins TRBV5-1 to TRBJ1-6; no clear D gene. With 0 bases removed from V and 11 bases from J, the gap between germline ends came to 18 bases. Germline assignment: CDR1 SGHRS and CDR2 YFSETQ. CDR3 length: 16 amino acids. This CDR3 is CASSLEGSSWSAPLHF. CDR3 in DNA: TGCGCCAGCAGCTTGGAGGGCAGCTCTTGGAGTGCACCCCTCCACTTT.

This clone was found once. This chain uses TRBV3-1 (or the pseudogene TRBV3-2) with TRBJ2-7; TRBD2 matches 8 bases. Germline CDR1 and CDR2: LGHDT and YNNKEL (reference sequence). J was trimmed by 2 bases and V by 5 bases; bases with no gene match: 8. There are 15 residues in the CDR3. CDR3 residues: CASSDTSGVTYEQYF. The CDR3 nucleotides read TGTGCCAGCAGCGATACTAGCGGCGTGACCTACGAGCAGTACTTC.

The count of this clone is one. The chain joins TRBV29-1 to TRBJ1-1; D uncertain. Germline V CDR1 and CDR2: SQVTM, ANQGSEA. The CDR3 consists of 11 residues. The V end was cut by 4 bases, the J end by 5 bases, with 8 bases between. The CDR3 DNA reads as TGCAGCGTTGGCACCGGAACTGAAGCTTTCTTT. It translates to CSVGTGTEAFF.

The chain joins TRBV27 to TRBJ2-2; TRBD2 matches 10 bases. In germline, CDR1 is MNHEY, CDR2 SMNVEV (reference sequence). CDR3 length: 16 residues. The trim removed 5 bases at V and 4 bases at J, leaving 7 bases unmatched. CDR3 loop: CASSPSSGRGTGELFF. The CDR3 DNA sequence: TGTGCCAGCAGTCCCTCTAGCGGGAGAGGCACCGGGGAGCTGTTTTTT.

The J gene is TRBJ1-2, the V gene TRBV29-1; D perhaps matches TRBD1 (5 bases). The germline CDR1 and CDR2 sequences are SQVTM and ANQGSEA. Trimming removed 4 bases at V and 2 bases at J, with 14 bases between. The CDR3 has 14 residues. The DNA for the CDR3 is TGCAGCGTTGCGGTATTCGGGGGGAACTATGGCTACACCTTC. It codes for CSVAVFGGNYGYTF.

This sequence joins TRBV24-1 and TRBJ2-7, with 7 bases lining up with TRBD1. The V gene's germline CDR1 is KGHDR and CDR2 SFDVKD. V was pared by 3 bases and J by 5 bases, with 6 bases of the junction left unmatched. The CDR3 loop spans 14 amino acids. The DNA for the CDR3 is TGTGCCACCAGTGATCCACGACAGGGCCACGAGCAGTACTTC. Amino acids: CATSDPRQGHEQYF.

The chain combines TRBV29-1 with TRBJ1-2, with TRBD1 matching over 8 bases. Germline CDR1 is SQVTM and CDR2 is ANQGSEA. V lost 7 bases to trimming and J lost 8 bases; unmatched junction nucleotides: 12. CDR3 length: 13 amino acids. CDR3 sequence: CSAWNRGFSGYTF. For the CDR3, the DNA is TGCAGCGCCTGGAACAGGGGGTTTAGCGGCTACACCTTC.

The chain uses TRBV27 and TRBJ2-1, with 10 nucleotides matching TRBD1. Germline CDR1 MNHEY, CDR2 SMNVEV (reference sequence). The J segment lost 5 bases and the V segment lost 3 bases, leaving 7 bases of the junction unmatched. This CDR3 has 16 residues. The DNA of the CDR3 is TGTGCCAGCAGTTTCCCGGGACAGGGGATCCACAATGAGCAGTTCTTC. This codes for CASSFPGQGIHNEQFF.

The CDR3 coding sequence is TGTGCCAGCAGCTTAGCGATTGGGTTGCAGCCCCAGCATTTT. Its translation is CASSLAIGLQPQHF. The rearrangement uses TRBV7-8 and TRBJ1-5; D is uncertain. V was pared by 0 bases and J by 7 bases, with 10 bases between. Germline V lookup: CDR1 SGHVS, CDR2 FQNEAQ. The CDR3 sequence is 14 residues long. The variable domain in full, completed from reference TRBV7-8 and TRBJ1-5, reads GAGVSQSPRYKVAKRGQDVALRCDPISGHVSLFWYQQALGQGPEFLTYFQNEAQLDKSGLPSDRFFAERPEGSVSTLKIQRTQQEDSAVYLCASSLAIGLQPQHFGDGTRLSIL.

The chain links TRBV5-1 to TRBJ2-3; 7 nucleotides line up with TRBD2. The CDR3 runs 15 residues. V shed 6 bases and J 2 bases; nucleotides not matched to a gene: 9. Per germline, CDR1 SGHRS and CDR2 YFSETQ. The CDR3 sequence: CASKITGGNTDTQYF. CDR3 coding DNA: TGCGCCAGCAAAATTACGGGAGGCAACACAGATACGCAGTATTTT. Supplemented by reference TRBV5-1 and TRBJ2-3, the full variable domain reads KAGVTQTPRYLIKTRGQQVTLSCSPISGHRSVSWYQQTPGQGLQFLFEYFSETQRNKGNFPGRFSGRQFSNSRSEMNVSTLELGDSALYLCASKITGGNTDTQYFGPGTRLTVL.

The chain carries TRBV7-9 and TRBJ2-3, with D possibly TRBD2 on 6 matching bases. CDR1 SEHNR and CDR2 FQNEAQ come from the germline V gene (reference sequence). Trimming pared 8 bases from V and 2 bases from J, leaving 14 bases between. CDR3 size: 14 residues. CDR3 in DNA: TGTGCCAGCGTAGCCCGGGGGTCCACAGATACGCAGTATTTT. Its protein product is CASVARGSTDTQYF.

The V call is TRBV6-5, the J call TRBJ1-1; D is ambiguous. The CDR3 has 16 amino acids. Per germline, CDR1 MNHEY and CDR2 SVGAGI. With 4 bases removed from V and 4 bases from J, the gap between germline ends came to 19 bases. CDR3 coding DNA: TGTGCCAGCAGTTCCACGTCCGGGTCTAGGGCCACTGAAGCTTTCTTT. As protein: CASSSTSGSRATEAFF.

The gene calls are TRBV14 and TRBJ1-2, with 9 bases lining up with TRBD1. This CDR3 has 13 amino acids. The V gene's germline CDR1 is SGHDN and CDR2 FVKESK. With V trimmed by 3 bases and J by 8 bases, 4 bases remained unmatched. CDR3 protein: CASSQRTGDGYTF. CDR3 nucleotides: TGTGCCAGCAGCCAGCGGACAGGGGACGGCTACACCTTC.

The chain has TRBV19 and TRBJ1-5, with D perhaps TRBD1 (6 bases). The germline CDR1 and CDR2 sequences are LNHDA and SQIVND (reference sequence). CDR3 length: 15 amino acids. Trimming stripped 7 bases from V and 0 bases from J, with 13 bases between. The DNA of the CDR3 is TGTGCCAGTACGGAGACAGGAGTTAGCAATCAGCCCCAGCATTTT. Protein product: CASTETGVSNQPQHF.

This chain connects TRBV15 to TRBJ1-1; D is undetermined. The length of the CDR3 is 13 residues. CDR1 and CDR2 from the germline V gene are LNHNV and YYDKDF (reference sequence). Trimming stripped 5 bases from V and 1 base from J, with 8 bases between. The CDR3 is CATSGQENTEAFF. In nucleotides, the CDR3 is TGTGCCACCAGCGGCCAGGAGAACACTGAAGCTTTCTTT.

This clone was seen a single time. The chain is built from TRBV29-1 and TRBJ2-7, with 7 positions matching TRBD2. J gave up 3 bases and V 6 bases, and 14 bases lay outside the gene matches. From germline, CDR1 is SQVTM and CDR2 ANQGSEA. The CDR3 loop spans 15 amino acids. The CDR3 is CSVLSGARGDYEQYF. The DNA of the CDR3 is TGCAGCGTCCTTAGTGGGGCCCGGGGGGACTACGAGCAGTACTTC.

The rearrangement joins TRBV11-2 to TRBJ2-1, with 10 bases fitting TRBD1. The junction had 4 bases not matched to a gene; V was cut back by 3 bases and J by 5 bases. The V gene's germline CDR1 is SGHAT and CDR2 FQNNGV. This CDR3 spans 15 amino acids. The CDR3 region has the DNA TGTGCCAGCAGCTTTGGGACAGGGGTTGACAATGAGCAGTTCTTC. Protein sequence: CASSFGTGVDNEQFF.

The CDR3 DNA is TGTGCCAGCAGCTCAGGGGTCTATGGCTACACCTTC. Protein: CASSSGVYGYTF. This chain links TRBV28 with TRBJ1-2, with D possibly being TRBD1 (6 bases). V was shortened by 6 bases and J by 4 bases, with 9 bases between the two germline ends. Germline V gives CDR1 MDHEN, CDR2 SYDVKM. The CDR3 consists of 12 residues.

The chain employs TRBV9 and TRBJ2-1; 10 bases match TRBD1. V was pared by 3 bases and J by 8 bases, with 11 bases of the junction left unmatched. From germline, CDR1 is SGDLS and CDR2 YYNGEE. CDR3 length: 16 amino acids. The chain's CDR3 is CASSAPGTGVHHEQFF. The CDR3 DNA reads as TGTGCCAGCAGCGCTCCCGGGACAGGGGTTCACCATGAGCAGTTCTTC.

This chain connects TRBV27 to TRBJ2-1; 7 nucleotides agree with TRBD1. Per germline, CDR1 MNHEY and CDR2 SMNVEV (reference sequence). The CDR3 covers 14 residues. With V trimmed by 1 base and J by 8 bases, 5 bases remained unmatched. In nucleotides, the CDR3 is TGTGCCAGCAGTTTATTCCGACAGGGCTATGAGCAGTTCTTC. It encodes CASSLFRQGYEQFF.

The chain recombines TRBV28 with TRBJ1-3; D unclear. CDR1 is MDHEN and CDR2 is SYDVKM in the germline V gene. There are 12 residues in the CDR3. Trimming stripped 6 bases from V and 4 bases from J, with 7 bases between. The CDR3 nucleotides are TGTGCCAGCAGATTAAAAGGAAACACCATATATTTT. This translates into CASRLKGNTIYF.